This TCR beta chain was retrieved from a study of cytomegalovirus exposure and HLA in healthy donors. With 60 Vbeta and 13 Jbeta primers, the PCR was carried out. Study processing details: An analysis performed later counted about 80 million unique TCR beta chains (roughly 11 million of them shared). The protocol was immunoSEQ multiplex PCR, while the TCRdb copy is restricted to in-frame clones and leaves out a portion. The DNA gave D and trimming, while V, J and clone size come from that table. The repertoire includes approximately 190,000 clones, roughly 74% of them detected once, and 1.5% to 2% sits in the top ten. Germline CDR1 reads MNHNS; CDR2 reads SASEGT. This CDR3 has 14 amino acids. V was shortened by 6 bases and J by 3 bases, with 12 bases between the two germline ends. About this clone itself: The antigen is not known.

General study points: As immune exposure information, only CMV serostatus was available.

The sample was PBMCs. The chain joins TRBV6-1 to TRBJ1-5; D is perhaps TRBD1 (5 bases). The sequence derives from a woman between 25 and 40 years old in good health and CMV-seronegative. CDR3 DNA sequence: TGTGCCAGCAGCGGTTGGGGGGTCAATCAGCCCCAGCATTTT. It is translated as CASSGWGVNQPQHF.